This TCR beta chain is from a study of CD8 T cells in Susac syndrome. CDR1 and CDR2 from the germline V gene are LNHDA and SQIVND (reference sequence). The CDR3 sequence is 14 residues long. The V gene end was trimmed by 5 bases and the J gene end by 6 bases; junction bases not matched to a gene: 8. Random hexamers served to reverse transcribe about 0.5 to 1 ug RNA. TCRdb recomputed calls from the immunoSEQ multiplex PCR reads with MiXCR, one row per CDR3 protein. This sample has approximately 180,000 distinct CDR3 sequences, with 85% to 95% found just once. The rearrangement joins TRBV19 to TRBJ1-1, with 8 bases matching TRBD1. The source material was CD4+ T cells from PBMCs. The receptor's source is a human donor with Susac syndrome. The CDR3 is CASSPRDRFPEAFF. CDR3 in DNA: TGTGCCAGTAGTCCTCGGGACAGGTTCCCTGAAGCTTTCTTT.